This T cell receptor (beta chain) was identified in a study of identical twins. Points from the study as a whole: Models underestimated TCR alpha sharing (out-of-frame) in monozygotic twins. Conclusions were based on cross-sectional statistical analysis, without following the same donors.

TCRdb re-derived calls from the 5' RACE reads in MiXCR, one entry per CDR3 protein. In the table there are roughly 630,000 distinct CDR3 sequences, less than 9% of which are singletons. Every sampled donor was Caucasian and healthy. CDR1 and CDR2 (germline): MGHRA, YSYEKL. The CDR3 runs 16 residues. V lost 0 bases to trimming and J lost 1 base, with 9 bases between them. This clonotype showed up just a few times. Its target is unknown. Separately, the same data were catalogued under a study of yellow fever vaccine responses in identical twins. That paper states: Reportedly, the T cell response mounted by twins to vaccine seemed partly convergent, partly personalized.

Sequenced sample: PBMCs. The TCR originated in a woman aged 18-29 years in good health. The chain employs TRBV4-1 and TRBJ2-2; D is possibly TRBD2 (6 bases). CDR3 sequence (DNA): TGCGCCAGCAGCCAAGATTCCGGGGGGAACACCGGGGAGCTGTTTTTT. Translated: CASSQDSGGNTGELFF.